This T cell receptor (beta chain) is from a study of CXCR3-negative and CXCR3-positive naive CD8 T cells. The CDR3 runs 16 residues. In germline, CDR1 is SQVTM, CDR2 ANQGSEA. In regard to this clonotype: As yet, its antigen is unknown.

Points from the study as a whole: Similar levels of surface CD5 were seen between naive subsets; TCR strength was inferred from TRB CDR3 properties. TRB CDR3s of CXCR3-positive naive cells were more hydrophobic than those of CXCR3-negative naive cells. Memory CD8+ cells showed much lower diversity, while both naive subsets were comparably high.

UMI labels and 5' RACE were used to prepare the TRB cDNA libraries. TCRdb re-called the 5' RACE reads and gives one entry per CDR3 protein, without DNA. The sample data list 85,000 to 120,000 distinct CDR3 sequences. This clonotype was obtained from a human donor in good health. Some clones in this sample may be carry-over from other donors' samples. The chain recombines TRBV29-1 with TRBJ2-1. The sample was naive CXCR3+ CD8+ T cells from blood. Subset in this sample: CD45RO-CCR7+CD27+CD95- naive CD8+ T cells expressing CXCR3 (TNR3+). This CDR3 reads CSVEDPRRSTYNEQFF.